These 10 T cell receptor beta chains were all obtained from the same sample, sequenced in a study of cytomegalovirus exposure and HLA in healthy donors. The PCR ran on 60 Vbeta and 13 Jbeta primers. Method: immunoSEQ multiplex PCR; TCRdb's copy keeps in-frame clones and lacks some. This table has 150,000 to 200,000 clones, 76% appearing once. Sequencing was carried out using PBMCs. The receptors stem from a male donor in good health and CMV-seronegative.

CDR3 in amino acids: CASSLPGADTQYF. The CDR3 DNA reads TGTGCCAGCAGCTTACCGGGGGCAGATACGCAGTATTTT. V is TRBV9 and J is TRBJ2-3, with D possibly TRBD2 on 6 matching bases. The V gene's germline CDR1 is SGDLS and CDR2 YYNGEE. V gave up 4 bases and J gave up 4 bases, with 10 bases separating them. The length of the CDR3 is 13 residues.

This clone appeared once. V is TRBV28 and J is TRBJ2-5, with TRBD1 matching over 7 bases. The CDR3 runs to 17 residues. Looked up from germline, CDR1 is MDHEN and CDR2 is SYDVKM. The V gene end was trimmed by 5 bases and the J gene end by 1 base; junction bases not matched to a gene: 13. This CDR3 reads CASSKTLQGSSQETQYF. The CDR3 coding sequence is TGTGCCAGCAGTAAAACCCTACAGGGGTCAAGCCAAGAGACCCAGTACTTC.

This chain links TRBV2 with TRBJ1-5; tentative D call: TRBD1 (5 bases). CDR1 and CDR2 (germline): SNHLY, FYNNEI. V was shortened by 0 bases and J by 2 bases, with 26 bases between the two germline ends. This CDR3 spans 21 amino acids. The CDR3 region has the DNA TGTGCCAGCAGTGAAGCTCGTTTCGCCCTAACTCAGGGATTGGGCAATCAGCCCCAGCATTTT. Protein product: CASSEARFALTQGLGNQPQHF.

The chain uses TRBV27 and TRBJ2-1; TRBD2 aligns across 7 bases. Looked up from germline, CDR1 is MNHEY and CDR2 is SMNVEV (reference sequence). This CDR3 has 15 residues. V shed 1 base, J shed 7 bases, and the junction held 7 bases outside the gene matches. The CDR3 protein is CASSLLGGVGNEQFF. The CDR3 region has the DNA TGTGCCAGCAGTTTATTGGGGGGGGTTGGAAATGAGCAGTTCTTC.

This clone has a handful of counts. Its ends do not fully match the called genes, so a read error is possible. CDR3 in DNA: TGTTCCAGCGGACCCCCTGGACTAGAAGGCGACAATGAGCAGTTCTTC. It codes for CSSGPPGLEGDNEQFF. The chain is built from TRBV7-9 and TRBJ2-1, with 7 bases aligning to TRBD2. CDR3 length: 16 amino acids. The germline CDR1 and CDR2 sequences are SEHNR and FQNEAQ (reference sequence).

This clone appeared a few times. The chain combines TRBV27 with TRBJ2-7, with TRBD2 as a possible D gene (6 bases). V shed 3 bases and J shed 5 bases, with 14 bases lying between them. The CDR3 extends over 14 amino acids. CDR1 is MNHEY, CDR2 SMNVEV, per germline (reference sequence). CDR3 loop: CASSFTGAFNEQYF. In nucleotides, the CDR3 is TGTGCCAGCAGTTTCACGGGAGCATTCAACGAGCAGTACTTC.

The table lists this clone with a count of one. The chain links TRBV30 to TRBJ2-2; TRBD2 matches 7 bases. In germline, CDR1 is GTSNPN, CDR2 SVGIG (reference sequence). This CDR3 comprises 16 residues. The ends lost 2 bases at V and 6 bases at J; junction bases unmatched: 12. The CDR3 DNA reads TGTGCCTGGAGTCGGGGGGAATTGCATCGGGCCGGGGAGCTGTTTTTT. It encodes CAWSRGELHRAGELFF.

This clone was recorded only once. The V and J genes are TRBV7-3 and TRBJ2-1; D ambiguous. There are 15 residues in the CDR3. The V end was cut by 4 bases, the J end by 0 bases, with 10 bases between. Germline V gene data show CDR1 as SGHTA and CDR2 as FQGTGA. CDR3 sequence: CASSSYKSSYNEQFF. In nucleotides, the CDR3 is TGTGCCAGCAGCTCCTATAAGAGCTCCTACAATGAGCAGTTCTTC.

The chain uses TRBV28 and TRBJ1-3; D gene ambiguous. The CDR3 contains 17 residues. Trimming removed 5 bases from V and 0 bases from J, with 17 bases in between. The germline gives CDR1 MDHEN, CDR2 SYDVKM. In nucleotides, the CDR3 is TGTGCCAGCAGTCCTCCCAACCGGGTCCACTCTGGAAACACCATATATTTT. Amino acid sequence: CASSPPNRVHSGNTIYF.

The chain uses TRBV28 and TRBJ2-7, with 10 bases lining up with TRBD1. The V and J ends lost 4 bases and 6 bases, in that order; junction bases with no gene match: 6. Per the germline V gene, CDR1 is MDHEN and CDR2 is SYDVKM. CDR3 length: 14 residues. Written as DNA, the CDR3 is TGTGCCAGCAGTTCGGGACAGGGGTTGGGCGAGCAGTACTTC. This encodes CASSSGQGLGEQYF.